This T cell receptor (beta chain) was identified in a study of CD8 T cells in Susac syndrome. Random hexamers were used to reverse transcribe an amount of about 0.45 to 1 ug RNA. TCR beta CDR3 was amplified by immunoSEQ covering 54 Vbeta and 13 Jbeta. TCRdb analysed the immunoSEQ multiplex PCR reads with MiXCR anew, one entry per CDR3 protein. This table holds 250,000 to 300,000 distinct CDR3 sequences, 65% to 90% found once. V gave up 7 bases and J gave up 2 bases, with 15 bases separating them. Germline assignment: CDR1 LNHDA and CDR2 SQIVND (reference sequence). The CDR3 consists of 15 residues. TEMRA cells were FACS-enriched and CD8+ and CD4+ T cells negatively isolated.

The sequencing sample was made of CD8+ T cells from PBMCs. The J gene is TRBJ2-1, the V gene TRBV19; D not certain. The sequence was collected from a human donor with multiple sclerosis. CDR3 region: CASTVDESPYNEQFF. The CDR3 nucleotides are TGTGCCAGTACTGTGGACGAGAGCCCCTACAATGAGCAGTTCTTC.